A single sample is the source of the 23 T cell receptor beta chains below, sequenced in a study of OX40 agonist ivuxolimab in advanced cancers. Data came from immunoSEQ multiplex PCR; TCRdb stores just in-frame clones and leaves some out. Among about 82,000 clones, 75% to 90% were seen once, and the ten largest hold over 7%. The sample in question was CD4+ or CD8+ T cells sorted from blood, obtained in a trial of the OX40 agonist ivuxolimab. The receptors come from an adult with an advanced solid tumor such as melanoma, head and neck, liver or kidney cancer.

The gene calls are TRBV4-2 and TRBJ2-5; TRBD2 matches at 12 bases. Looked up from germline, CDR1 is LGHNA and CDR2 is YNFKEQ. CDR3 size: 15 residues. V was pared by 2 bases and J by 2 bases, with 0 bases of the junction left unmatched. CDR3: CASSQLAGGQETQYF. The CDR3 region has the DNA TGTGCCAGCAGCCAACTAGCGGGAGGGCAAGAGACCCAGTACTTC.

The genes are TRBV28 and TRBJ1-1; no reliable D call. Germline lookup yields CDR1 MDHEN and CDR2 SYDVKM. The CDR3 runs to 16 residues. Trimming took 5 bases from V and 5 from J, leaving 21 bases between them. The CDR3 sequence: CASSPRAHPGRTEAFF. The CDR3 DNA follows: TGTGCCAGCAGTCCCCGTGCACACCCGGGCCGGACTGAAGCTTTCTTT.

The J gene is TRBJ1-1, the V gene TRBV4-1; 7 bases agree with TRBD1. Trimming cost V 4 bases and J 7 bases; bases outside gene matches: 15. CDR1 is MGHRA, CDR2 YSYEKL, per germline. The CDR3 extends over 16 amino acids. CDR3 sequence: CASSPELRDSVVEAFF. The CDR3 region has the DNA TGCGCCAGCAGCCCGGAACTTCGGGACAGTGTTGTTGAAGCTTTCTTT.

This rearrangement joins TRBV6-1 to TRBJ2-5; tentatively, D is TRBD1 or TRBD2 (5 bases each). The germline gives CDR1 MNHNS, CDR2 SASEGT. CDR3 size: 15 residues. Trimming took off 5 bases at V and 2 bases at J, with 15 bases between the two ends. The CDR3 nucleotides are TGTGCCAGCAGTTTCCGGGACCGACGACAAGAGACCCAGTACTTC. It is translated as CASSFRDRRQETQYF.

The chain recombines TRBV19 with TRBJ2-5; 11 nucleotides match TRBD2. The J call is uncertain, as TRBJ2-7 better fits the DNA end. Germline CDR1 is LNHDA and CDR2 is SQIVND (reference sequence). This CDR3 is 16 amino acids long. The CDR3 nucleotides are TGTGCCACCCGAGGTAGCGGGAGGGCCCAGACCTACGAGCAGTACTTC. The encoded protein is CATRGSGRAQTYEQYF.

The gene calls are TRBV5-1 and TRBJ2-2, with D perhaps TRBD2 (5 bases). The CDR3 sequence is 15 residues long. Germline V gene data show CDR1 as SGHRS and CDR2 as YFSETQ. Trimming left V 2 bases short and J 3 bases short, with 11 bases between. The CDR3 DNA reads TGCGCCAGCAGCTTAGCGGACTCAGACACCGGGGAGCTGTTTTTT. Its protein is CASSLADSDTGELFF.

The chain uses TRBV7-3 and TRBJ2-5; perhaps D is TRBD1 or TRBD2 (5 bases each). The CDR3 is 14 amino acids. V lost 3 bases to trimming and J lost 9 bases, with 17 bases between them. Germline lookup yields CDR1 SGHTA and CDR2 FQGTGA. CDR3 in amino acids: CASSFSGSPGPQYF. As DNA, the CDR3 is TGTGCCAGCAGCTTCTCCGGTAGCCCGGGACCCCAGTACTTC. The whole variable domain, remainder taken from reference TRBV7-3 and TRBJ2-5, is GAGVSQTPSNKVTEKGKYVELRCDPISGHTALYWYRQSLGQGPEFLIYFQGTGAADDSGLPNDRFFAVRPEGSVSTLKIQRTERGDSAVYLCASSFSGSPGPQYFGPGTRLLVL.

V is TRBV2 and J is TRBJ2-2; TRBD2 aligns across 8 bases. V was clipped by 2 bases and J by 3 bases; unmatched bases: 11. The V gene's germline CDR1 is SNHLY and CDR2 FYNNEI. This CDR3 comprises 18 residues. DNA of the CDR3: TGTGCCAGCAGTGAATCCGCGGGGCCGGGAGGGCACACCGGGGAGCTGTTTTTT. It translates to CASSESAGPGGHTGELFF.

The chain couples TRBV15 to TRBJ2-4; the match to TRBD2 covers 9 bases. Germline CDR1 reads LNHNV; CDR2 reads YYDKDF (reference sequence). This CDR3 contains 16 residues. V shed 1 base, J shed 0 bases, and the junction held 1 base outside the gene matches. The CDR3 coding sequence is TGTGCCACCAGCAGAGGGACTAGCGAAGCCAAAAACATTCAGTACTTC. It specifies CATSRGTSEAKNIQYF.

This rearrangement joins TRBV2 to TRBJ1-2; 7 nucleotides agree with TRBD1. There are 14 residues in the CDR3. The junction had 9 bases not matched to a gene; V was cut back by 8 bases and J by 3 bases. Germline V gives CDR1 SNHLY, CDR2 FYNNEI. CDR3 coding DNA: TGTGCCAGCCGACGGACAGGAACCTACTATGGCTACACCTTC. Protein: CASRRTGTYYGYTF.

The J gene is TRBJ2-7, the V gene TRBV5-5; 10 nucleotides agree with TRBD1. The germline gives CDR1 SGHKS, CDR2 YYEKEE (reference sequence). This CDR3 is built from 14 residues. V trimming: 5 bases; J trimming: 6 bases; junction bases outside the gene matches: 8. In DNA, the CDR3 is TGTGCCAGCAGTTCCGGGACAGGGGAGGTCGAGCAGTACTTC. Protein product: CASSSGTGEVEQYF.

This clone appeared a few times. The CDR3 nucleotides read TGTGCCAGCAGCACTCAAGCAGGGTACATCCGCACAGATACGCAGTATTTT. Residues: CASSTQAGYIRTDTQYF. The V and J genes are TRBV21-1 and TRBJ2-3; the table's D call, TRBD1, has no DNA check behind it. TRBV21-1 is annotated as a pseudogene. This CDR3 region has 17 residues.

This chain joins TRBV11-3 and TRBJ2-1, with D unclear. Between the trimmed V and J ends, which lost 6 bases and 5 bases, there was a span of 14 bases. The germline gives CDR1 SGHNT, CDR2 YENEEA. The CDR3 extends over 14 amino acids. The chain's CDR3 is CASRARVENNEQFF. CDR3 DNA: TGTGCCAGCAGGGCTAGAGTTGAGAACAATGAGCAGTTCTTC.

This chain joins TRBV7-9 and TRBJ2-3; no reliable D call. Germline-derived CDR1 and CDR2 are SEHNR and FQNEAQ (reference sequence). V was clipped by 3 bases and J by 2 bases, with 6 bases between them. This CDR3 comprises 13 residues. CDR3 residues: CASSFRPTDTQYF. CDR3 nucleotides: TGTGCCAGCAGCTTTAGACCCACAGATACGCAGTATTTT.

In regard to this clone: Within the sample, other DNA sequences also encode this same CDR3. The gene calls are TRBV19 and TRBJ1-2; 10 positions match TRBD1. V shed 7 bases and J 7 bases; nucleotides not matched to a gene: 15. The length of the CDR3 is 16 residues. CDR1 LNHDA and CDR2 SQIVND come from the germline V gene (reference sequence). The CDR3 sequence is CASTSSGTGDYLGYTF. DNA of the CDR3: TGTGCCAGTACCTCATCGGGGACAGGGGATTACCTTGGCTACACCTTC.

This clone was seen more than once but under ten times. The genes are TRBV5-4 and TRBJ1-2, with D hard to call. The germline V gene encodes CDR1 SGHNT and CDR2 YYREEE (reference sequence). The V gene lost 0 bases and the J gene lost 7 bases, with 16 bases spanning the gap. This CDR3 spans 15 amino acids. CDR3 bases: TGTGCCAGCAGCTTGGCAATGAAGGCCGGGAGTGGCTACACCTTC. Translated, it gives CASSLAMKAGSGYTF. The full variable domain, rest sourced from reference TRBV5-4 and TRBJ1-2, is ETGVTQSPTHLIKTRGQQVTLRCSSQSGHNTVSWYQQALGQGPQFIFQYYREEENGRGNFPPRFSGLQFPNYSSELNVNALELDDSALYLCASSLAMKAGSGYTFGSGTRLTVV.

This chain connects TRBV19 to TRBJ2-7; 9 nucleotides align to TRBD2. Germline values: CDR1 LNHDA, CDR2 SQIVND (reference sequence). The CDR3 covers 14 residues. Germline trimming cut 6 bases from V and 4 bases from J; bases unmatched to any gene: 7. CDR3 region: CASRKREAVYEQYF. DNA for the CDR3: TGTGCCAGTAGAAAGCGGGAGGCTGTGTACGAGCAGTACTTC.

V usage is TRBV12-5 and J usage is TRBJ2-2, with D perhaps given as TRBD1 or TRBD2 (5 bases each). The ends were cut back, 0 bases at V and 3 bases at J, with 14 bases in the middle. This CDR3 comprises 17 residues. Germline V gives CDR1 LGHNT, CDR2 FRNRAP. This chain's CDR3 is CASGLVAGTEYTGELFF. The CDR3 DNA follows: TGTGCTAGTGGTTTGGTGGCCGGGACGGAGTACACCGGGGAGCTGTTTTTT.

Comment on this clone: At the DNA level, this CDR3 is encoded by other sequences in the same sample as well. V is TRBV9 and J is TRBJ2-1; 9 bases fit TRBD2. CDR1 is SGDLS, CDR2 YYNGEE, per germline. The CDR3 consists of 15 residues. The ends lost 2 bases at V and 0 bases at J; junction bases unmatched: 0. This CDR3 reads CASSVSGSSYNEQFF. CDR3 DNA sequence: TGTGCCAGCAGCGTTAGCGGGAGCTCCTACAATGAGCAGTTCTTC.

This clone appeared a single time. The gene calls are TRBV5-8 and TRBJ2-7; TRBD1 agrees at 8 bases. The length of the CDR3 is 15 residues. With V trimmed by 4 bases and J by 2 bases, 8 bases remained unmatched. Per the germline V gene, CDR1 is SGHTS and CDR2 is YDEGEE. CDR3 DNA: TGTGCCAGCAGCATGACAGGGGCACGAGCCTACGAGCAGTACTTC. Translation: CASSMTGARAYEQYF.

The V call is TRBV27, the J call TRBJ2-1, with 8 positions matching TRBD1. V shed 6 bases and J 5 bases; nucleotides not matched to a gene: 6. The length of the CDR3 is 14 residues. Looked up from germline, CDR1 is MNHEY and CDR2 is SMNVEV (reference sequence). The CDR3 sequence is CASSRDRNDNEQFF. Here the CDR3 DNA reads TGTGCCAGCAGCAGGGACAGGAATGACAATGAGCAGTTCTTC.

The V gene is TRBV5-8, the J gene TRBJ2-1; 8 nucleotides line up with TRBD1. This CDR3 comprises 15 residues. Trimming removed 0 bases from V and 6 bases from J; junction bases left unmatched: 5. Germline V CDR1 and CDR2: SGHTS, YDEGEE. The CDR3 loop reads CASSLDRGIGNEQFF. The CDR3, as DNA: TGTGCCAGCAGCTTGGACAGGGGGATTGGCAATGAGCAGTTCTTC.

The chain joins TRBV11-2 to TRBJ2-3; D may be TRBD1 (6 bases). V was pared by 5 bases and J by 7 bases, with 10 bases between. The CDR3 runs to 12 residues. CDR1 SGHAT and CDR2 FQNNGV come from the germline V gene. The CDR3 region is CASSRTENTQYF. The CDR3 DNA is TGTGCCAGCAGCCGGACAGAAAATACGCAGTATTTT.